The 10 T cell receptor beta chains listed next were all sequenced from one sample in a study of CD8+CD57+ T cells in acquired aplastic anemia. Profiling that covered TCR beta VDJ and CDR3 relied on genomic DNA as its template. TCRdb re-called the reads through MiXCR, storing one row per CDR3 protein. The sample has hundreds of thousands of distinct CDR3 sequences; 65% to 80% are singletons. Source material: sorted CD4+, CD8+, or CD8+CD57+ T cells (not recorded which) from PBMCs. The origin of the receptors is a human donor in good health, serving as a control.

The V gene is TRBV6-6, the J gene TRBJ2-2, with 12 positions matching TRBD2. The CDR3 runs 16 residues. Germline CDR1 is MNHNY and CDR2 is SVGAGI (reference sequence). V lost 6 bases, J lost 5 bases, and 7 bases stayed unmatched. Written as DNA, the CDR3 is TGTGCCAGCAGCGGTACTAGCGGGGGGCCGACCGGGGAGCTGTTTTTT. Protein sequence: CASSGTSGGPTGELFF.

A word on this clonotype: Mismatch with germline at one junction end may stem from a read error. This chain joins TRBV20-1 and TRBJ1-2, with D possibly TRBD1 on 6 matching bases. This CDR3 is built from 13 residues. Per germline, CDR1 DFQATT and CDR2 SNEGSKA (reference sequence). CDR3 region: CSARQERPYCYTF. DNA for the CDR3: TGCAGTGCGCGACAGGAGAGGCCCTATTGCTACACCTTC.

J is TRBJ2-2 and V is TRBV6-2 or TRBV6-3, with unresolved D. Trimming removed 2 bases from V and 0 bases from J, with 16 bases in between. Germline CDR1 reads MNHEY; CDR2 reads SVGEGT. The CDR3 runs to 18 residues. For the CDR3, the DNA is TGTGCCAGCAGTTACGCCCACCGTGGTACAGCGAACACCGGGGAGCTGTTTTTT. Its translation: CASSYAHRGTANTGELFF.

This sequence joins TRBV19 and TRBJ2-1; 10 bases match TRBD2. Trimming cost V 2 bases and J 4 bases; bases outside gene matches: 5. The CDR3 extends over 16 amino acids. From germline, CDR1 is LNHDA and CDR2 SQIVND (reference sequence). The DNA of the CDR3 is TGTGCCAGTAGTATATCGGGGACTAGCGTGTACAATGAGCAGTTCTTC. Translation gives CASSISGTSVYNEQFF.

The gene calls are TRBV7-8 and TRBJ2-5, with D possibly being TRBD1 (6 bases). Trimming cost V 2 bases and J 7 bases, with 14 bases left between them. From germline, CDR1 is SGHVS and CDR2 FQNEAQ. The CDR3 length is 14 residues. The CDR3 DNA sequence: TGTGCCAGCAGCTTATGGGCAGGGGCTGGGACCCAGTACTTC. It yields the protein CASSLWAGAGTQYF.

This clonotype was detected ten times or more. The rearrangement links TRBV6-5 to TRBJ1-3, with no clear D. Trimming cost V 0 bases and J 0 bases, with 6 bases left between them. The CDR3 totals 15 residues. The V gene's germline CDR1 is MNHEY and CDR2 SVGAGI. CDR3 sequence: CASSYSWSSGNTIYF. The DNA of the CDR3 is TGTGCCAGCAGTTACTCGTGGAGCTCTGGAAACACCATATATTTT.

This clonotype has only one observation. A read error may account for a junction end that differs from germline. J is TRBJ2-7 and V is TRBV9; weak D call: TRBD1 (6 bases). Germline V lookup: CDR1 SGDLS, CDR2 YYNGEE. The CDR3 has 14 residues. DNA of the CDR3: TGTGCCAGCAGTGATGGACAGAACCGCTATGGCTACAACTTC. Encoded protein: CASSDGQNRYGYNF. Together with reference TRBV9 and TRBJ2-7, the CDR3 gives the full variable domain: DSGVTQTPKHLITATGQRVTLRCSPRSGDLSVYWYQQSLDQGLQFLIQYYNGEERAKGNILERFSAQQFPDLHSELNLSSLELGDSALYFCASSDGQNRYGYNFGPGTRLTVT.

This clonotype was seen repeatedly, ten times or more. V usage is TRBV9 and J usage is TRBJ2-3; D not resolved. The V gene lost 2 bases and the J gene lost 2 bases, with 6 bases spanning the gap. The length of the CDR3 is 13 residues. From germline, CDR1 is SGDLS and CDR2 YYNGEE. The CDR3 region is CASSVLNTDTQYF. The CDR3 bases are TGTGCCAGCAGCGTCCTTAACACAGATACGCAGTATTTT.

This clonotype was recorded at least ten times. CDR3 nucleotides: TGTGCCAGCAGCTTAGGCGGGGGTTTTGGCGAGACCCAGTACTTC. This codes for CASSLGGGFGETQYF. The J gene is TRBJ2-5, the V gene TRBV7-2; 7 bases line up with TRBD2. V was pared by 1 base and J by 5 bases, with 7 bases of the junction left unmatched. Looked up from germline, CDR1 is SGHTA and CDR2 is FQGNSA. The CDR3 has 15 residues. Drawing the rest from reference TRBV7-2 and TRBJ2-5, the complete variable domain is GAGVSQSPSNKVTEKGKDVELRCDPISGHTALYWYRQSLGQGLEFLIYFQGNSAPDKSGLPSDRFSAERTGGSVSTLTIQRTQQEDSAVYLCASSLGGGFGETQYFGPGTRLLVL.

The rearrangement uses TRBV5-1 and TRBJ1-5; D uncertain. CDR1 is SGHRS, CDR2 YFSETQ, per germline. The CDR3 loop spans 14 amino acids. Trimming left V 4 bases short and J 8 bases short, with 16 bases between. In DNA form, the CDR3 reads TGCGCCAGCAGCGGTAGTCAAGGCTCCGAGCCCCAGCATTTT. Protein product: CASSGSQGSEPQHF.